This T cell receptor beta chain was found in a study of blood T cell repertoires in COVID-19. Study details: COVID-19 samples from acute and convalescent phases originated in the United States, Italy and Spain. T cells, B-cell-depleted T cells, or PBMCs supplied cDNA or gDNA.

Germline CDR1 and CDR2: GTSNPN and SVGIG (reference sequence). There are 13 residues in the CDR3. V was clipped by 0 bases and J by 8 bases, with 10 bases between them. In the original workflow: Amplification with reference gene primers provided the estimates of nucleated cell counts. Libraries were prepared by immunoSEQ multiplex PCR; TCRdb keeps only in-frame clonotypes and omits some of them. Clone size and V and J calls were adopted from that table, with D and trimming inferred from the DNA. This table has 250,000 or so clones, around nine tenths appearing once. The sequence was obtained from a man aged 35 to 55 with active or convalescent COVID-19. The gene calls are TRBV30 and TRBJ1-4, with TRBD1 as a possible D gene (6 bases). The sample taken for sequencing was peripheral blood. CDR3 sequence reads: CAWSVRTEEKLFF. The CDR3 DNA follows: TGTGCCTGGAGTGTTCGGACAGAGGAAAAACTGTTTTTT.